Following are 10 T cell receptor beta chains from one sample sequenced in a study of OX40 agonist ivuxolimab in advanced cancers. Some clones are missing from TCRdb's copy, which holds only in-frame ones; the method was immunoSEQ multiplex PCR. The sample contains 90,000 to 120,000 clones, around 93% of which appear only once. This sample comprised CD4+ or CD8+ T cells sorted from blood, obtained in a trial of the OX40 agonist ivuxolimab. These receptors were obtained from an adult with an advanced solid tumor such as melanoma, head and neck, liver or kidney cancer.

The chain recombines TRBV7-2 with TRBJ2-3; D not resolved. The CDR3 contains 15 residues. V lost 5 bases to trimming and J lost 7 bases, with 19 bases between them. Germline-derived CDR1 and CDR2 are SGHTA and FQGNSA. The CDR3 reads CASSIGPSSTYTQYF. Here the CDR3 DNA reads TGTGCCAGCAGCATCGGGCCCAGCTCCACCTATACGCAGTATTTT.

V usage is TRBV2 and J usage is TRBJ1-3, with TRBD1 as a possible D gene (6 bases). V lost 6 bases, J lost 2 bases, and 11 bases lay in between. Germline CDR1 reads SNHLY; CDR2 reads FYNNEI. This CDR3 has 14 amino acids. The CDR3 loop reads CASSGGGAGNTIYF. CDR3 coding DNA: TGTGCCAGCAGCGGAGGGGGGGCTGGAAACACCATATATTTT. The complete variable domain, with remaining parts taken from reference TRBV2 and TRBJ1-3, reads EPEVTQTPSHQVTQMGQEVILRCVPISNHLYFYWYRQILGQKVEFLVSFYNNEISEKSEIFDDQFSVERPDGSNFTLKIRSTKLEDSAMYFCASSGGGAGNTIYFGEGSWLTVV.

CDR3 sequence: CASQTRQARNTGELFF. For the CDR3, the DNA is TGTGCCAGCCAAACCCGACAGGCCCGGAACACCGGGGAGCTGTTTTTT. The V and J genes are TRBV13 and TRBJ2-2; D possibly corresponds to TRBD1 (6 bases). V was trimmed by 8 bases and J by 1 base, leaving 17 bases between them. The CDR3 extends over 16 amino acids. Germline CDR1 is PRHDT and CDR2 is FYEKMQ (reference sequence).

The V call is TRBV6-6, the J call TRBJ2-3; 7 bases are shared with TRBD2. This CDR3 region has 12 residues. CDR1 and CDR2 from the germline V gene are MNHNY and SVGAGI (reference sequence). Trimming took 8 bases from V and 2 from J; bases not matched to a gene: 1. CDR3 coding DNA: TGTGCCAGCGGGGGGGACACAGATACGCAGTATTTT. Protein product: CASGGDTDTQYF.

As DNA, the CDR3 is TGTGCCAGCAGTACCAGCACATACGGGAATGAGCAGTTCTTC. The encoded protein is CASSTSTYGNEQFF. The gene calls are TRBV27 and TRBJ2-1; unclear D gene. V shed 5 bases and J shed 7 bases, with 15 bases lying between them. This CDR3 spans 14 amino acids. The germline CDR1 and CDR2 sequences are MNHEY and SMNVEV (reference sequence).

This clone is a singleton in its sample. This sequence joins TRBV5-1 and TRBJ1-6; 8 bases are a match to TRBD1. From germline, CDR1 is SGHRS and CDR2 YFSETQ. V gave up 4 bases and J gave up 9 bases; unmatched junction bases: 6. This CDR3 region has 14 residues. CDR3 amino acids: CASSPDRDVSPLHF. CDR3 in DNA: TGCGCCAGCAGCCCGGACAGGGATGTTTCACCCCTCCACTTT.

V usage is TRBV18 and J usage is TRBJ2-5; maybe TRBD1 (5 bases). The CDR3 runs 14 residues. Germline V gene lookup returns CDR1 KGHSH and CDR2 LQKENI. V was shortened by 2 bases and J by 4 bases, with 11 bases between the two germline ends. The CDR3 here is CASSPESTGETQYF. CDR3 bases: TGTGCCAGCTCACCAGAATCTACAGGAGAGACCCAGTACTTC. The complete variable domain, with remaining parts taken from reference TRBV18 and TRBJ2-5, reads NAGVMQNPRHLVRRRGQEARLRCSPMKGHSHVYWYRQLPEEGLKFMVYLQKENIIDESGMPKERFSAEFPKEGPSILRIQQVVRGDSAAYFCASSPESTGETQYFGPGTRLLVL.

This clone was picked up one time. CDR3 nucleotides: TGTGCCAGCAGTTTCCGGGACACCGATCCCGAGCAGTACTTC. Amino acids: CASSFRDTDPEQYF. The chain joins TRBV6-5 to TRBJ2-7, with D possibly TRBD1 on 6 matching bases. Germline V gives CDR1 MNHEY, CDR2 SVGAGI. Trimming took 4 bases from V and 6 from J, leaving 16 bases between them. The CDR3 extends over 14 amino acids.

The V call is TRBV19, the J call TRBJ1-3; the D gene is possibly TRBD1 (5 bases). CDR3 length: 16 amino acids. V lost 3 bases and J lost 2, with 14 bases in between. Germline CDR1 LNHDA, CDR2 SQIVND (reference sequence). The CDR3 region is CASSIGGMHTGNTIYF. The CDR3 DNA sequence: TGTGCCAGTAGTATTGGGGGTATGCACACTGGAAACACCATATATTTT.

CDR3 sequence reads: CASRGGASTDTQYF. The CDR3 region has the DNA TGTGCCAGTAGAGGGGGGGCTAGCACAGATACGCAGTATTTT. This chain connects TRBV2 to TRBJ2-3, with D possibly being TRBD2 (7 bases). Trimming took 9 bases from V and 0 from J, leaving 13 bases between them. Germline V gives CDR1 SNHLY, CDR2 FYNNEI. This CDR3 region has 14 residues. The full variable domain, in which reference TRBV2 and TRBJ2-3 provide the parts outside the CDR3, is EPEVTQTPSHQVTQMGQEVILRCVPISNHLYFYWYRQILGQKVEFLVSFYNNEISEKSEIFDDQFSVERPDGSNFTLKIRSTKLEDSAMYFCASRGGASTDTQYFGPGTRLTVL.